One sample yielded the 30 T cell receptor beta chains listed below, sequenced in a study of OX40 agonist ivuxolimab in advanced cancers. Using immunoSEQ multiplex PCR, the repertoire was profiled, and TCRdb retains in-frame clones only, with some absent. This sample has 45,000 to 60,000 clones, with about 83% found just once. Material: CD4+ or CD8+ T cells sorted from blood, obtained in a trial of the OX40 agonist ivuxolimab. The origin of the receptors is an adult with an advanced solid tumor such as melanoma, head and neck, liver or kidney cancer.

This clone was seen a few times. The chain carries TRBV7-9 and TRBJ2-5; 10 bases match TRBD2. This CDR3 is 15 amino acids long. Germline CDR1 is SEHNR and CDR2 is FQNEAQ (reference sequence). Unmatched junction bases numbered 11, after V lost 11 bases and J lost 2 bases. The CDR3 coding sequence is TGTGCCTGGGCCCCCGCTAGCGGGAGTCAAGAGACCCAGTACTTC. Translated, it gives CAWAPASGSQETQYF.

DNA for the CDR3: TGTGCCATCCCGACCGAAGTCTATGGCTACACCTTC. This encodes CAIPTEVYGYTF. V and J are TRBV6-5 and TRBJ1-2; D gene unclear. Germline assignment: CDR1 MNHEY and CDR2 SVGAGI. The CDR3 extends over 12 amino acids. The germline V and J ends were trimmed by 10 bases and 4 bases, with 13 bases remaining between them.

The chain carries TRBV10-3 and TRBJ2-7; no definite D call. The CDR3 sequence is 11 residues long. Trimming stripped 6 bases from V and 4 bases from J, with 7 bases between. From germline, CDR1 is ENHRY and CDR2 SYGVKD. The CDR3 sequence is CAIRSTYEQYF. The CDR3 DNA is TGTGCCATCAGGTCAACGTACGAGCAGTACTTC.

This chain links TRBV9 with TRBJ2-7, with D unresolved. Trimming took off 0 bases at V and 3 bases at J, with 10 bases between the two ends. Germline V gene sequence: CDR1 SGDLS, CDR2 YYNGEE. The CDR3 runs 14 residues. CDR3 in DNA: TGTGCCAGCAGCGTAGGTGGGTATGGCTACGAGCAGTACTTC. Its translation is CASSVGGYGYEQYF. Full variable domain (missing parts from reference TRBV9 and TRBJ2-7): DSGVTQTPKHLITATGQRVTLRCSPRSGDLSVYWYQQSLDQGLQFLIQYYNGEERAKGNILERFSAQQFPDLHSELNLSSLELGDSALYFCASSVGGYGYEQYFGPGTRLTVT.

This clone was seen just once. V usage is TRBV13 and J usage is TRBJ2-7; a weak D match, TRBD2 (6 bases). The length of the CDR3 is 14 residues. Trimming pared 5 bases from V and 3 bases from J, leaving 14 bases between. Per germline, CDR1 PRHDT and CDR2 FYEKMQ (reference sequence). CDR3 residues: CASSPRGFVYEQYF. The CDR3 DNA sequence: TGTGCCAGCAGCCCGCGGGGTTTTGTCTACGAGCAGTACTTC.

V is TRBV27 and J is TRBJ2-3; the D gene is possibly TRBD2 (6 bases). Looked up from germline, CDR1 is MNHEY and CDR2 is SMNVEV (reference sequence). V lost 1 base to trimming and J lost 1 base, with 12 bases between them. The CDR3 extends over 16 amino acids. CDR3 amino acids: CASSLFLGSRTDTQYF. The CDR3 DNA sequence: TGTGCCAGCAGTTTATTCCTCGGGAGTCGCACAGATACGCAGTATTTT.

The chain has TRBV4-2 and TRBJ1-5, with D perhaps TRBD1 (6 bases). CDR1 is LGHNA, CDR2 YNFKEQ, per germline. The CDR3 length is 17 residues. The V gene lost 0 bases and the J gene lost 0 bases, with 12 bases spanning the gap. In DNA, the CDR3 is TGTGCCAGCAGCCAAGAAGCGGGGGCCTATAGCAATCAGCCCCAGCATTTT. Amino acid sequence: CASSQEAGAYSNQPQHF.

The chain employs TRBV19 and TRBJ1-5, with D possibly being TRBD1 (5 bases). Per the germline V gene, CDR1 is LNHDA and CDR2 is SQIVND (reference sequence). The germline V and J ends were trimmed by 3 bases and 2 bases, with 8 bases remaining between them. The CDR3 totals 14 residues. This CDR3 is CASSIWGGNQPQHF. The CDR3 region has the DNA TGTGCCAGTAGTATTTGGGGCGGCAATCAGCCCCAGCATTTT.

V gene TRBV6-5 combines with J gene TRBJ2-7, with D perhaps TRBD1 (7 bases). The CDR3 is made up of 16 amino acids. V gave up 0 bases and J gave up 2 bases, with 14 bases separating them. Germline V gene lookup returns CDR1 MNHEY and CDR2 SVGAGI. CDR3 sequence reads: CASSYSRRGRPYEQYF. DNA of the CDR3: TGTGCCAGCAGTTACTCGAGGAGGGGGCGACCCTACGAGCAGTACTTC.

For the CDR3, the DNA is TGTGCTAGTGGTACTATCGTCGGCCCCAATCAGCCCCAGCATTTT. It codes for CASGTIVGPNQPQHF. V and J are TRBV12-5 and TRBJ1-5; no definite D call. The CDR3 has 15 amino acids. V shed 5 bases and J shed 3 bases, with 14 bases lying between them. Germline V gene sequence: CDR1 LGHNT, CDR2 FRNRAP.

The chain couples TRBV5-6 to TRBJ2-7; possibly TRBD1 for D (6 bases). The CDR3 has 13 residues. V shed 4 bases and J shed 1 base, with 9 bases lying between them. Germline lookup yields CDR1 SGHDT and CDR2 YYEEEE. For the CDR3, the DNA is TGTGCCAGCAGCGGTGGACAGTCCTACGAGCAGTACTTC. Translated, it gives CASSGGQSYEQYF.

This sequence joins TRBV7-8 and TRBJ2-6; D may match TRBD1 or TRBD2 (6 bases each). Germline lookup yields CDR1 SGHVS and CDR2 FQNEAQ. The CDR3 is 17 amino acids. Trimming shortened V by 5 bases and J by 1 base, and 15 bases separated the two germline ends. CDR3 sequence (DNA): TGTGCCAGCAGCCTTAGTGGAGGGGGGTCTGGGGCCAACGTCCTGACTTTC. Its translation is CASSLSGGGSGANVLTF.

This sequence joins TRBV7-9 and TRBJ1-2, with D unclear. With 4 bases removed from V and 13 bases from J, the gap between germline ends came to 10 bases. Germline V gene data show CDR1 as SEHNR and CDR2 as FQNEAQ (reference sequence). The CDR3 length is 10 residues. The CDR3 is CASSSGGFTF. The CDR3 DNA reads TGTGCCAGCAGCTCCGGCGGGTTCACCTTC.

The rearrangement joins TRBV7-9 to TRBJ1-1; D gene ambiguous. The length of the CDR3 is 14 residues. The V gene lost 1 base and the J gene lost 2 bases, with 8 bases spanning the gap. CDR1 and CDR2 (germline): SEHNR, FQNEAQ (reference sequence). The CDR3 is CASSLVGPNTEAFF. In DNA form, the CDR3 reads TGTGCCAGCAGCTTAGTTGGCCCAAACACTGAAGCTTTCTTT. The full variable domain, in which reference TRBV7-9 and TRBJ1-1 provide the parts outside the CDR3, is DTGVSQNPRHKITKRGQNVTFRCDPISEHNRLYWYRQTLGQGPEFLTYFQNEAQLEKSRLLSDRFSAERPKGSFSTLEIQRTEQGDSAMYLCASSLVGPNTEAFFGQGTRLTVV.

The chain carries TRBV5-1 and TRBJ2-7; D unresolved. Trimming cost V 0 bases and J 3 bases, with 13 bases left between them. The CDR3 is 15 residues long. Germline V CDR1 and CDR2: SGHRS, YFSETQ. This CDR3 is CASSLVGVVFYEQYF. DNA for the CDR3: TGCGCCAGCAGCTTGGTTGGAGTCGTTTTCTACGAGCAGTACTTC.

The rearrangement links TRBV29-1 to TRBJ1-2; D gene ambiguous. V dropped 2 bases and J dropped 8 bases, with 15 bases sitting between them. The CDR3 runs to 13 residues. Germline-derived CDR1 and CDR2 are SQVTM and ANQGSEA. The CDR3, as DNA: TGCAGCGTTGAATTGCCAGTATCTGCGGGCTACACCTTC. It is translated as CSVELPVSAGYTF.

This clone showed up just a few times. The chain joins TRBV9 to TRBJ1-4; no clear D. Looked up from germline, CDR1 is SGDLS and CDR2 is YYNGEE. Trimming stripped 3 bases from V and 8 bases from J, with 11 bases between. The CDR3 has 13 residues. The CDR3 DNA reads as TGTGCCAGCAGCGAGGGTTATGAGGAAAAACTGTTTTTT. It translates to CASSEGYEEKLFF.

V and J are TRBV27 and TRBJ2-7, with 7 bases matching TRBD1. Losses at the gene ends were 5 bases for V and 2 bases for J; bases not matched to a gene: 12. Germline V CDR1 and CDR2: MNHEY, SMNVEV (reference sequence). The CDR3 has 16 amino acids. CDR3 in DNA: TGTGCCAGCAGTATAAGTAGCGTGACAGGGACCTACGAGCAGTACTTC. Protein sequence: CASSISSVTGTYEQYF.

V and J are TRBV7-3 and TRBJ2-3; D is uncertain. V lost 4 bases and J lost 4, with 15 bases in between. The CDR3 is made up of 15 amino acids. Germline V lookup: CDR1 SGHTA, CDR2 FQGTGA. The CDR3 is CASSSGPLPPDTQYF. The CDR3 bases are TGTGCCAGCAGCTCCGGGCCTCTCCCTCCAGATACGCAGTATTTT.

The chain uses TRBV7-9 and TRBJ1-4; unclear D gene. Germline CDR1 and CDR2: SEHNR and FQNEAQ (reference sequence). V lost 7 bases and J 5 bases, leaving 5 bases between the germline ends. The CDR3 extends over 11 amino acids. CDR3 protein: CASTFNEKLFF. The CDR3 nucleotides read TGTGCCAGCACCTTCAATGAAAAACTGTTTTTT. Using reference TRBV7-9 and TRBJ1-4 for the parts outside the CDR3, the full variable domain is DTGVSQNPRHKITKRGQNVTFRCDPISEHNRLYWYRQTLGQGPEFLTYFQNEAQLEKSRLLSDRFSAERPKGSFSTLEIQRTEQGDSAMYLCASTFNEKLFFGSGTQLSVL.

The rearrangement links TRBV12-5 to TRBJ2-7; the D gene is possibly TRBD1 (6 bases). V lost 5 bases, J lost 5 bases, and 16 bases lay in between. The length of the CDR3 is 14 residues. Germline values: CDR1 LGHNT, CDR2 FRNRAP. CDR3 region: CASGDRLKGNEQYF. Here the CDR3 DNA reads TGTGCTAGTGGTGACAGGCTTAAGGGGAACGAGCAGTACTTC.

The chain recombines TRBV19 with TRBJ2-4; 13 bases fit TRBD2. This CDR3 is 18 amino acids long. The germline V gene encodes CDR1 LNHDA and CDR2 SQIVND (reference sequence). The V gene end was trimmed by 2 bases and the J gene end by 9 bases; junction bases not matched to a gene: 13. The CDR3 DNA reads as TGTGCCAGTAGTATATCCCCACGGACTAGCGGGAGTGGGGGCATTCAGTACTTC. Its translation: CASSISPRTSGSGGIQYF.

The chain is built from TRBV7-9 and TRBJ2-3, with D hard to call. CDR3 length: 15 amino acids. The V end was cut by 2 bases, the J end by 1 base, with 10 bases between. Germline CDR1 and CDR2: SEHNR and FQNEAQ (reference sequence). The DNA of the CDR3 is TGTGCCAGCAGCTTAACCCCTTTTGGCACAGATACGCAGTATTTT. It codes for CASSLTPFGTDTQYF.

The V and J genes are TRBV2 and TRBJ1-2; perhaps TRBD1 as D (6 bases). Germline V gene data show CDR1 as SNHLY and CDR2 as FYNNEI. The CDR3 is 16 residues long. V gave up 3 bases and J gave up 4 bases, with 18 bases separating them. CDR3 DNA sequence: TGTGCCAGCAGTGAGCTAGCAGGGGTTGATAGCTATGGCTACACCTTC. Protein sequence: CASSELAGVDSYGYTF.

The J gene is TRBJ1-1, the V gene TRBV12-5, with a tentative D call TRBD1 (5 bases). V lost 6 bases and J lost 6, with 17 bases in between. The CDR3 is made up of 14 amino acids. Germline V gene sequence: CDR1 LGHNT, CDR2 FRNRAP. The CDR3 here is CASGLGEMGAEAFF. The CDR3 DNA is TGTGCTAGTGGACTGGGGGAGATGGGGGCTGAAGCTTTCTTT.

This clone is a singleton in its sample. The CDR3 here is CATKGTVQETQYF. The CDR3 DNA is TGTGCCACTAAAGGCACAGTTCAAGAGACCCAGTACTTC. V is TRBV10-3 and J is TRBJ2-5, with D hard to call. The germline V and J ends were trimmed by 10 bases and 2 bases, with 14 bases remaining between them. The CDR3 is 13 residues long. CDR1 ENHRY and CDR2 SYGVKD come from the germline V gene.

The chain uses TRBV6-5 and TRBJ2-3; D may correspond to TRBD1 or TRBD2 (6 bases each). From germline, CDR1 is MNHEY and CDR2 SVGAGI. The CDR3 covers 14 residues. Trimming stripped 6 bases from V and 0 bases from J, with 10 bases between. The CDR3 nucleotides read TGTGCCAGCAGCTTAGGGGGGAGCACAGATACGCAGTATTTT. This codes for CASSLGGSTDTQYF.

The rearrangement uses TRBV11-3 and TRBJ2-5; D might be TRBD2 (6 bases). CDR1 SGHNT and CDR2 YENEEA come from the germline V gene. The CDR3 has 14 residues. The V gene lost 4 bases and the J gene lost 5 bases, with 14 bases spanning the gap. The CDR3 loop is CASSSSTSRETQYF. CDR3 coding DNA: TGTGCCAGCAGCTCTTCTACTAGCCGCGAGACCCAGTACTTC.

The rearrangement joins TRBV6-5 to TRBJ2-5; TRBD2 agrees at 11 bases. Looked up from germline, CDR1 is MNHEY and CDR2 is SVGAGI. The CDR3 length is 15 residues. V gave up 4 bases and J gave up 5 bases; unmatched junction bases: 6. CDR3 sequence reads: CASSWGLAVGETQYF. The CDR3 nucleotides read TGTGCCAGCAGTTGGGGACTAGCGGTCGGGGAGACCCAGTACTTC.

The rearrangement links TRBV27 to TRBJ2-1, with D perhaps being TRBD1 or TRBD2 (5 bases each). The CDR3 contains 22 residues. Germline CDR1 MNHEY, CDR2 SMNVEV (reference sequence). The V and J ends lost 6 bases and 0 bases respectively, with 33 bases between them. The chain's CDR3 is CASRTSQGDVYADEGSYNEQFF. The CDR3 region has the DNA TGTGCCAGCAGAACGTCCCAGGGAGACGTTTATGCGGATGAGGGCTCCTACAATGAGCAGTTCTTC.